A selection of T cell receptor beta chains follows, all from one sample in a study of CD8 T cells in ankylosing spondylitis. TCRdb re-called the 5' RACE reads through MiXCR, storing one row per CDR3 protein. Of approximately 92,000 distinct CDR3 sequences detected, about 8.1% appear once; the ten largest clones hold roughly 5%. The sequencing sample was made of blood, either unsorted or a sorted T cell fraction (not recorded which). The receptors derive from a male donor with ankylosing spondylitis or in good health (not recorded which). Each CDR3 is given with its conserved first and last residue. A D gene is named only where the DNA matches it firmly. Clone size is not always given. Where it is, it says once, few, many or a class for expanded clones.

CDR3nt: TGTGCCAGCAGCTTCAAGTTAGTGACAGATACGCAGTATTTT
CDR3aa: CASSFKLVTDTQYF
j_gene: TRBJ2-3
abundance: many
d_gene: -
v_gene: TRBV7-2

CDR3nt: TGTGCCAGCAGTTCTGACGGGTTCAGCCCCCAGCATTTT
CDR3aa: CASSSDGFSPQHF
j_gene: TRBJ1-5
abundance: many
d_gene: -
v_gene: TRBV12-3/TRBV12-4

CDR3nt: TGCGCCAGCAGACTCGGAGACCCCGTGAACACTGAAGCTTTCTTT
CDR3aa: CASRLGDPVNTEAFF
j_gene: TRBJ1-1
abundance: many
d_gene: -
v_gene: TRBV5-1

CDR3nt: TGCGCCAGCAGCCGACTTGGGACTAGCGCCACAGATACGCAGTATTTT
CDR3aa: CASSRLGTSATDTQYF
j_gene: TRBJ2-3
abundance: many
d_gene: TRBD2
v_gene: TRBV5-1

CDR3nt: TGTGCCAGCAGGAACGGGAGGGGCGGCACCGGGGAGCTGTTTTTT
CDR3aa: CASRNGRGGTGELFF
j_gene: TRBJ2-2
abundance: many
d_gene: TRBD2
v_gene: TRBV7-8

CDR3nt: TGTGCCAGCAGCTTATTCAGCTCTGGCACAGATACGCAGTATTTT
CDR3aa: CASSLFSSGTDTQYF
j_gene: TRBJ2-3
abundance: many
d_gene: -
v_gene: TRBV7-8

CDR3nt: TGTGCCAGCAGCTCGTACAGGGGGCAGAACTATGGCTACACCTTC
CDR3aa: CASSSYRGQNYGYTF
j_gene: TRBJ1-2
abundance: -
d_gene: TRBD1
v_gene: TRBV11-2

CDR3nt: TGTGCCAGCAGTTTTCTCACCCGGGACTTCTACGCGAGCACAGATACGCAGTATTTT
CDR3aa: CASSFLTRDFYASTDTQYF
j_gene: TRBJ2-3
abundance: many
d_gene: -
v_gene: TRBV12-3/TRBV12-4

CDR3nt: TGCGCCAGCAGCCAAGATCGGTTAATTGGCGGCATTCAGTACTTC
CDR3aa: CASSQDRLIGGIQYF
j_gene: TRBJ2-4
abundance: few
d_gene: -
v_gene: TRBV4-1

CDR3nt: TGTGCCAGCAGCTTAAATGAGGAGACCCAGTACTTC
CDR3aa: CASSLNEETQYF
j_gene: TRBJ2-5
abundance: many
d_gene: -
v_gene: TRBV5-5

CDR3nt: TGCAGTGCTAGGCCCGGGACAGATGGCGGCGAGCAGTACTTC
CDR3aa: CSARPGTDGGEQYF
j_gene: TRBJ2-7
abundance: many
d_gene: TRBD1
v_gene: TRBV20-1

CDR3nt: TGTGCCAGCACGAGGGTAACCCCTGAAGCTTTCTTT
CDR3aa: CASTRVTPEAFF
j_gene: TRBJ1-1
abundance: many
d_gene: -
v_gene: TRBV27

CDR3nt: TGTGCCAGCAGCTCCCCGAAAGCGGGGGGCTATAATGAGCAGTTCTTC
CDR3aa: CASSSPKAGGYNEQFF
j_gene: TRBJ2-1
abundance: few
d_gene: TRBD2
v_gene: TRBV11-2

CDR3nt: TGCGCCAGCAGCTTGGACCAGTACTACGAGCAGTACTTC
CDR3aa: CASSLDQYYEQYF
j_gene: TRBJ2-7
abundance: -
d_gene: -
v_gene: TRBV5-1

CDR3nt: TGTGCCAGCAGTTCGGGGGGTGGCTTAGCGCAGTACTTC
CDR3aa: CASSSGGGLAQYF
j_gene: TRBJ2-7
abundance: many
d_gene: TRBD2
v_gene: TRBV12-3/TRBV12-4

CDR3nt: TGTGCCAGCCGATCACCGTCTCTTCCCGGGGTCCGAAGAGATACGCAGTATTTT
CDR3aa: CASRSPSLPGVRRDTQYF
j_gene: TRBJ2-3
abundance: few
d_gene: -
v_gene: TRBV18

CDR3nt: TGTGCCAGCTCGGGACAGTTAAGCTCCTATAATTCACCCCTCCACTTT
CDR3aa: CASSGQLSSYNSPLHF
j_gene: TRBJ1-6
abundance: many
d_gene: TRBD1
v_gene: TRBV18

CDR3nt: TGCAGCGTCGAACCGGGACAGGGGTTGGGTGAGCAGTTCTTC
CDR3aa: CSVEPGQGLGEQFF
j_gene: TRBJ2-1
abundance: many
d_gene: TRBD1
v_gene: TRBV29-1

CDR3nt: TGCAGTGCTAGTGCAGGGTTTCAGGGCTACGAGCAGTACTTC
CDR3aa: CSASAGFQGYEQYF
j_gene: TRBJ2-7
abundance: many
d_gene: -
v_gene: TRBV20-1

CDR3nt: TGCGCCAGCAGCTCTATCGTAGACTCTGGGGCCAACGTCCTGACTTTC
CDR3aa: CASSSIVDSGANVLTF
j_gene: TRBJ2-6
abundance: many
d_gene: -
v_gene: TRBV5-1

CDR3nt: TGTGCCAGCAGTCCCACGATTAACTATGGCTACACCTTC
CDR3aa: CASSPTINYGYTF
j_gene: TRBJ1-2
abundance: many
d_gene: -
v_gene: TRBV12-3/TRBV12-4

CDR3nt: TGTGCCACCAGTGATTCCACGACTAGCGGGGGAGCATCCTACAATGAGCAGTTCTTC
CDR3aa: CATSDSTTSGGASYNEQFF
j_gene: TRBJ2-1
abundance: many
d_gene: TRBD2
v_gene: TRBV24-1